A selection of T cell receptor beta chains follows, all from one sample in a study of shared clonotypes between healthy human individuals. Sequencing was performed with immunoSEQ multiplex PCR; in TCRdb, only in-frame clones are kept and a portion is missing. The sample comprises 650,000 to 800,000 clones, 92% of which are singletons, and 24% rests with the top ten. The sequencing sample was made of naive CD8+ T cells sorted from blood. The receptors stem from a man aged 25-45 years in good health. CDR3s include the opening cysteine and the closing phenylalanine or tryptophan. The order of the fields is CDR3 DNA, CDR3 protein, clone size, V gene, J gene, D gene. D genes are given only for firm matches. Size values are once, few and many counts, or a class for expanded clones, and some rows have none.

DNA: TGTGCCAGCAGAGACTTAACAGGGGGCGGTCAGCCCCAGCATTTT
CDR3: CASRDLTGGGQPQHF
size: many
V: TRBV6-1
J: TRBJ1-5
D: TRBD1

DNA: TGTGCCAGCAGCTTAGGGGGACGGACACAAGAGACCCAGTACTTC
CDR3: CASSLGGRTQETQYF
size: -
V: TRBV7-2
J: TRBJ2-5
D: -

DNA: TGTGCCAGCAGCTTAGAGTGGGGAGGAGCCCCTGGGGGCTACACCTTC
CDR3: CASSLEWGGAPGGYTF
size: -
V: TRBV7-9
J: TRBJ1-2
D: -

DNA: TGCAGCGTTGTCTTAGATACGCAGTATTTT
CDR3: CSVVLDTQYF
size: -
V: TRBV29-1
J: TRBJ2-3
D: -

DNA: TGTGCCAGCAGTTTAACGTTCTCCTACAATGAGCAGTTCTTC
CDR3: CASSLTFSYNEQFF
size: -
V: TRBV27
J: TRBJ2-1
D: -

DNA: TGTGCCAGTAGTATGGGTAGGGGGATAACTGAAGCTTTCTTT
CDR3: CASSMGRGITEAFF
size: -
V: TRBV19
J: TRBJ1-1
D: -

DNA: TGTGCCAGCAGCTTAGACCACTACGAGCAGTACTTC
CDR3: CASSLDHYEQYF
size: -
V: TRBV7-9
J: TRBJ2-7
D: -

DNA: TGTGCCAGCAGCCCCACCACCGGCACCGGGGAGCTGTTTTTT
CDR3: CASSPTTGTGELFF
size: -
V: TRBV7-9
J: TRBJ2-2
D: -

DNA: TGTGCCAGCAGTTTATCGCCCGTGGGTGAGCAGTTCTTC
CDR3: CASSLSPVGEQFF
size: -
V: TRBV27
J: TRBJ2-1
D: -

DNA: TGTGCCAGCAGCGAGAGGAGGAGCTCAGATACGCAGTATTTT
CDR3: CASSERRSSDTQYF
size: -
V: TRBV7-2
J: TRBJ2-3
D: -

DNA: TGCGCCAGCAGCTCGGGACTAGCGGGCCACCAAGAGACCCAGTACTTC
CDR3: CASSSGLAGHQETQYF
size: -
V: TRBV5-1
J: TRBJ2-5
D: TRBD2

DNA: TGTGCCAGCAGCCAAAGAGACTACGAGCAGTACTTC
CDR3: CASSQRDYEQYF
size: -
V: TRBV7-9
J: TRBJ2-7
D: -

DNA: TGTGCCACCAGCCGTACCTTACTAACATACAATGAGCAGTTCTTC
CDR3: CATSRTLLTYNEQFF
size: -
V: TRBV15
J: TRBJ2-1
D: -

DNA: TGCAGCGTTGAAGATCTAGTGAGGAATCACAATGAGCAGTTCTTC
CDR3: CSVEDLVRNHNEQFF
size: -
V: TRBV29-1
J: TRBJ2-1
D: -

DNA: TGTGCCAGCAGTCATAACTCCTACGAGCAGTACTTC
CDR3: CASSHNSYEQYF
size: -
V: TRBV28
J: TRBJ2-7
D: -

DNA: TGTGCCATCAGTGGGACTAGCGGCGGAGACATTCAGTACTTC
CDR3: CAISGTSGGDIQYF
size: -
V: TRBV10-3
J: TRBJ2-4
D: TRBD2

DNA: TGCAGCGCTAACGGCAGGGGCGTGAGTTTCGGCCACTACAATGAGCAGTTCTTC
CDR3: CSANGRGVSFGHYNEQFF
size: -
V: TRBV29-1
J: TRBJ2-1
D: -

DNA: TGTGCCAGCAGCTTGCTGTTGGGGGCGAGGGGGTACGAGCAGTACTTC
CDR3: CASSLLLGARGYEQYF
size: -
V: TRBV5-5
J: TRBJ2-7
D: -

DNA: TGTGCCAGCAGTAAGGACAGATTCACAGATACGCAGTATTTT
CDR3: CASSKDRFTDTQYF
size: -
V: TRBV27
J: TRBJ2-3
D: -

DNA: TGCGCCAGCAGCCAAGGACTAGCGGGAGTATGGGAGCAGTTCTTC
CDR3: CASSQGLAGVWEQFF
size: -
V: TRBV4-3
J: TRBJ2-1
D: TRBD2

DNA: TGTGCCAGCAGCAGTCAGGGACTAGCGAGGAGGACTGGGGCCAACGTCCTGACTTTC
CDR3: CASSSQGLARRTGANVLTF
size: -
V: TRBV21-1
J: TRBJ2-6
D: -

DNA: TGTGCCAGCAGTTTATCAAGGACAACGAACACTGAAGCTTTCTTT
CDR3: CASSLSRTTNTEAFF
size: -
V: TRBV27
J: TRBJ1-1
D: -

DNA: TGCGCCAGCAGAGAAACTGGATCAAGGCAGTATTTT
CDR3: CASRETGSRQYF
size: -
V: TRBV10-2
J: TRBJ2-3
D: -

DNA: TGTGCCAGCAGCCCAACAGGGGACCCTAGAAATGAGCAGTTCTTC
CDR3: CASSPTGDPRNEQFF
size: once
V: TRBV14
J: TRBJ2-1
D: TRBD1

DNA: TGTGCCAGCAGATACCGGGACACAGATACGCAGTATTTT
CDR3: CASRYRDTDTQYF
size: -
V: TRBV27
J: TRBJ2-3
D: -

DNA: TGTGCCAGCAGCTTAAGTCGGGTCAGTATCAATGAGCAGTTCTTC
CDR3: CASSLSRVSINEQFF
size: -
V: TRBV7-9
J: TRBJ2-1
D: -

DNA: TGTGCCAGCAGCCACGTGACCGCTGTTAACGAGCAGTACTTC
CDR3: CASSHVTAVNEQYF
size: -
V: TRBV11-2
J: TRBJ2-7
D: -

DNA: TGTGCCAGCAGCTCTGGCAGGTATCAAGGGATAATATACAATGAGCAGTTCTTC
CDR3: CASSSGRYQGIIYNEQFF
size: -
V: TRBV7-9
J: TRBJ2-1
D: -

DNA: TGTGCCAGCAGCCCCCACCGGGCAGGGGACAATGAGCAGTTCTTC
CDR3: CASSPHRAGDNEQFF
size: -
V: TRBV11-3
J: TRBJ2-1
D: -

DNA: TGCGCCAGCAGCCAGGTTTCTAATCGGGGCACTGAAGCTTTCTTT
CDR3: CASSQVSNRGTEAFF
size: -
V: TRBV4-1
J: TRBJ1-1
D: -

DNA: TGTGCCAGCAGCTCAAGGGCGGGAGGGCCCCAGGGCGGGGAGCTGTTTTTT
CDR3: CASSSRAGGPQGGELFF
size: -
V: TRBV7-2
J: TRBJ2-2
D: TRBD2

DNA: TGTGCCAGCAGCTCTTTTGGCGGGAGGGACGAGCAGTACTTC
CDR3: CASSSFGGRDEQYF
size: -
V: TRBV11-2
J: TRBJ2-7
D: TRBD2

DNA: TGTGCCACCATGGGACTGGGAAATGGGGCCCAGCATTTT
CDR3: CATMGLGNGAQHF
size: -
V: TRBV15
J: TRBJ1-5
D: -

DNA: TGTGCCAGCAGCTTGGTTCGGGTATCCCACGAGCAGTACTTC
CDR3: CASSLVRVSHEQYF
size: -
V: TRBV5-5
J: TRBJ2-7
D: -

DNA: TGTGCCAGCAGCCACAGGGGAGGTTGGACTGAAGCTTTCTTT
CDR3: CASSHRGGWTEAFF
size: -
V: TRBV27
J: TRBJ1-1
D: TRBD1

DNA: TGTGCCAGCAGTACCGGGACAAACATCCTGGAGACCCAGTACTTC
CDR3: CASSTGTNILETQYF
size: -
V: TRBV27
J: TRBJ2-5
D: -

DNA: TGTGCCAGCAGCTACTTCAGCGGGGGCTCCTACGAGCAGTACTTC
CDR3: CASSYFSGGSYEQYF
size: once
V: TRBV7-9
J: TRBJ2-7
D: TRBD2

DNA: TGCGCCAGCAGCCTGACTAGCGGAGACACCGGGGAGCTGTTTTTT
CDR3: CASSLTSGDTGELFF
size: -
V: TRBV5-1
J: TRBJ2-2
D: TRBD2

DNA: TGTGCCAGCAGCTTAGTAATCGGAAAAGAGACCCAGTACTTC
CDR3: CASSLVIGKETQYF
size: -
V: TRBV7-9
J: TRBJ2-5
D: -

DNA: TGTGCCAGCAGAAGCAACTACGAGCAGTACTTC
CDR3: CASRSNYEQYF
size: -
V: TRBV27
J: TRBJ2-7
D: -

DNA: TGTGCCAGCAGCAATTACGACAGATACACTGAAGCTTTCTTT
CDR3: CASSNYDRYTEAFF
size: few
V: TRBV7-9
J: TRBJ1-1
D: -

DNA: TGTGCCTGGAACCGGGACCCCGGGAACATTCAGTACTTC
CDR3: CAWNRDPGNIQYF
size: once
V: TRBV30
J: TRBJ2-4
D: -

DNA: TGTGCCACCATAGCCGGGGGGAGAGATAGCAATCAGCCCCAGCATTTT
CDR3: CATIAGGRDSNQPQHF
size: -
V: TRBV28
J: TRBJ1-5
D: -

DNA: TGTGCCAGCAGCCGCTGGACAGAATCCTACGAGCAGTACTTC
CDR3: CASSRWTESYEQYF
size: once
V: TRBV28
J: TRBJ2-7
D: -

DNA: TGTGCCAGCAGCGTAGGGTCCAGGAGCTCCTACAATGAGCAGTTCTTC
CDR3: CASSVGSRSSYNEQFF
size: -
V: TRBV9
J: TRBJ2-1
D: -

DNA: TGCGCCAGCAGCTTGGAGGGACTAGCGGGAGCTGATGAGCAGTTCTTC
CDR3: CASSLEGLAGADEQFF
size: few
V: TRBV5-1
J: TRBJ2-1
D: TRBD2

DNA: TGTGCCAGCAGTCCCGTTGGGGGGAGACCCTACAATGAGCAGTTCTTC
CDR3: CASSPVGGRPYNEQFF
size: -
V: TRBV27
J: TRBJ2-1
D: -

DNA: TGTGCCACCAGCAGAGGAGGGCCCTCCTACGAGCAGTACTTC
CDR3: CATSRGGPSYEQYF
size: -
V: TRBV15
J: TRBJ2-7
D: -